One sample yielded the 7 T cell receptor beta chains listed below, sequenced in a study of vaccination and CD4 T cells after COVID-19. Treatment of the sample: roughly ten-day PBMC culture with coronavirus spike peptide pools or control peptides (ViraFEST assay). Cultured CD4+ T cell DNA underwent sequencing with the Oncomine TCR Beta short-read assay. TCRdb re-derived calls from the PCR reads in MiXCR, one entry per CDR3 protein. The sample records fewer than 13,000 distinct CDR3 sequences, 46% being singletons. These TCRs' antigens remain unknown. The sample was CD4+ T cells from blood, cultured in vitro. All receptors derive from a human donor who had recovered from COVID-19.

V is TRBV7-9 and J is TRBJ2-4; TRBD2 aligns across 11 bases. Germline-derived CDR1 and CDR2 are SEHNR and FQNEAQ (reference sequence). This CDR3 has 17 amino acids. With V trimmed by 2 bases and J by 3 bases, 6 bases remained unmatched. In DNA, the CDR3 is TGTGCCAGCAGCTTATGGGGGACTAGCGGCGGCAAAAACATTCAGTACTTC. Its translation is CASSLWGTSGGKNIQYF. Complete variable domain (other parts from reference TRBV7-9 and TRBJ2-4): DTGVSQNPRHKITKRGQNVTFRCDPISEHNRLYWYRQTLGQGPEFLTYFQNEAQLEKSRLLSDRFSAERPKGSFSTLEIQRTEQGDSAMYLCASSLWGTSGGKNIQYFGAGTRLSVL.

As concerns this clonotype: The junction departs from germline at one end; a sequencing error may be responsible. The V gene is TRBV4-1, the J gene TRBJ1-2; TRBD1 is a possible D gene (6 bases). The CDR3 covers 12 residues. Germline CDR1 MGHRA, CDR2 YSYEKL. DNA of the CDR3: TGCGCCAGCAGCCATCCCGCCGGGACACGCGCCTTC. Amino acids: CASSHPAGTRAF.

A few counts support this clonotype. The gene calls are TRBV20-1 and TRBJ2-1; TRBD2 might be the D (6 bases). This CDR3 has 14 residues. In germline, CDR1 is DFQATT, CDR2 SNEGSKA (reference sequence). The germline V and J ends were trimmed by 2 bases and 0 bases, with 8 bases remaining between them. CDR3 loop: CSARRGSSYNEQFF. CDR3 coding DNA: TGCAGTGCTAGACGGGGGTCCTCCTACAATGAGCAGTTCTTC.

The V call is TRBV7-2, the J call TRBJ2-3; 9 nucleotides match TRBD2. CDR1 and CDR2 from the germline V gene are SGHTA and FQGNSA. The CDR3 is 19 amino acids. The junction had 18 bases not matched to a gene; V was cut back by 5 bases and J by 3 bases. CDR3 bases: TGTGCCAGCAGCGCCGTGGCGGGGGGGCCAGGAGCTATGACAGATACGCAGTATTTT. Its translation is CASSAVAGGPGAMTDTQYF.

The CDR3 DNA follows: TGTGCCAGTAACGGGGGCTCGGGGTCCTACGAGCAGTACTTC. Protein product: CASNGGSGSYEQYF. The chain employs TRBV19 and TRBJ2-7; D possibly matches TRBD1 or TRBD2 (6 bases each). The ends were cut back, 7 bases at V and 1 base at J, with 14 bases in the middle. Germline V gene data show CDR1 as LNHDA and CDR2 as SQIVND (reference sequence). CDR3 length: 14 residues.

This clonotype turned up a few times. The chain couples TRBV6-5 to TRBJ2-7; D assignment may be TRBD1 or TRBD2 (5 bases each). Trimming removed 4 bases from V and 2 bases from J, with 18 bases in between. The germline gives CDR1 MNHEY, CDR2 SVGAGI. The CDR3 has 16 residues. Here the CDR3 DNA reads TGTGCCAGCAGTTTATGGTACTCGGGGCAGGCCTACGAGCAGTACTTC. Residues: CASSLWYSGQAYEQYF.

The J gene is TRBJ2-3, the V gene TRBV11-2; 12 nucleotides line up with TRBD2. V lost 4 bases to trimming and J lost 6 bases; unmatched junction nucleotides: 8. The CDR3 is 16 amino acids. In germline, CDR1 is SGHAT, CDR2 FQNNGV. CDR3 residues: CASSSLAGGRRDTQYF. CDR3 DNA sequence: TGTGCCAGCAGCTCTCTAGCGGGGGGGCGACGGGATACGCAGTATTTT.